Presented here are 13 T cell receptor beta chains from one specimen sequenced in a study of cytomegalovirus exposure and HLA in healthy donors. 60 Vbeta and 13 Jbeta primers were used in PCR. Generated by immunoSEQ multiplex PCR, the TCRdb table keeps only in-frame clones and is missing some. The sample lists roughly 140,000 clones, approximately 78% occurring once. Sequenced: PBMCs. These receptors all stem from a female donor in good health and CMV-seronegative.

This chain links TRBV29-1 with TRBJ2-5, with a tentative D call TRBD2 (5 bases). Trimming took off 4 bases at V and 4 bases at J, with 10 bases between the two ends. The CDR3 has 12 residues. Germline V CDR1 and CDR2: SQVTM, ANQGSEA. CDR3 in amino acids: CSVVRVRETQYF. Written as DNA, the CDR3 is TGCAGCGTTGTGAGGGTTCGAGAGACCCAGTACTTC.

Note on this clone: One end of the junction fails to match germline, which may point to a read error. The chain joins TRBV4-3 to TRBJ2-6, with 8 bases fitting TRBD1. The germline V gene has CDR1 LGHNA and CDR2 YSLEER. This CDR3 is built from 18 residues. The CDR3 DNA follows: TGCGCCAGCAGCCAAGACCCCCAGGGGGCAGGTGGGACCAACGTCCTGACTTTC. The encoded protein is CASSQDPQGAGGTNVLTF.

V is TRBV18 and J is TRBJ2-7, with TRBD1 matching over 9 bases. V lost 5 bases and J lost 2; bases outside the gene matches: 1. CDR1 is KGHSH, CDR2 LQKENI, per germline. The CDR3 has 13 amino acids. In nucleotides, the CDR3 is TGTGCCAGCTCAGGACAGGGGACCTACGAGCAGTACTTC. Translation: CASSGQGTYEQYF.

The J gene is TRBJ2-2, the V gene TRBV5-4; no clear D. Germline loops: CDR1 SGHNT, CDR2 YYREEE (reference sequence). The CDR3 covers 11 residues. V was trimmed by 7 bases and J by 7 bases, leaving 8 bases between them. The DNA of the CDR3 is TGTGCCAGCGGAGATCTCGGGGAGCTGTTTTTT. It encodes CASGDLGELFF.

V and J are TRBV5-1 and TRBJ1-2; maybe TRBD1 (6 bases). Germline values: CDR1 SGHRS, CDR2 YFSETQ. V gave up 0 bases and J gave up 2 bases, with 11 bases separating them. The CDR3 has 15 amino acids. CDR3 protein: CASSLGGGQNYGYTF. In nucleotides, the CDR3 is TGCGCCAGCAGCTTGGGAGGGGGACAAAACTATGGCTACACCTTC.

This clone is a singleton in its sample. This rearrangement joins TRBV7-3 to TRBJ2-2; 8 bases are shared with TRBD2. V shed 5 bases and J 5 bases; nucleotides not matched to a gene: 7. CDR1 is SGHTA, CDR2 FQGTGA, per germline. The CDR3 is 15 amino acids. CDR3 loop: CASSLPGLDTGELFF. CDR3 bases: TGTGCCAGCAGCCTCCCGGGACTAGATACCGGGGAGCTGTTTTTT.

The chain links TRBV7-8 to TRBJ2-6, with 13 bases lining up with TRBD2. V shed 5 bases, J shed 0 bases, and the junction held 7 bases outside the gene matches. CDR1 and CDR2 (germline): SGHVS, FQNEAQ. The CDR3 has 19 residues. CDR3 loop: CASSLRTSGRGSGANVLTF. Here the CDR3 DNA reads TGTGCCAGCAGCCTAAGGACTAGCGGGAGAGGCTCTGGGGCCAACGTCCTGACTTTC.

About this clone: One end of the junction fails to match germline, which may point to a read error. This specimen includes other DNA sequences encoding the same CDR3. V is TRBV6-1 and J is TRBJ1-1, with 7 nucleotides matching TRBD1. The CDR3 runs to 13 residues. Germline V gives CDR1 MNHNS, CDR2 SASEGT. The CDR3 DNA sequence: TGCGCCAGCCGAGACAGGGCGTACACTGAAGCTTTCTTT. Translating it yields CASRDRAYTEAFF.

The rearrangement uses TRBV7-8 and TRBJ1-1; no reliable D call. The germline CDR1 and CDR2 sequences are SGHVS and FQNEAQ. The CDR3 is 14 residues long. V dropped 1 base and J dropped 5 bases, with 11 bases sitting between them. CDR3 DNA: TGTGCCAGCAGCTTAGGATCCGGGAGGACTGAAGCTTTCTTT. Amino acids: CASSLGSGRTEAFF.

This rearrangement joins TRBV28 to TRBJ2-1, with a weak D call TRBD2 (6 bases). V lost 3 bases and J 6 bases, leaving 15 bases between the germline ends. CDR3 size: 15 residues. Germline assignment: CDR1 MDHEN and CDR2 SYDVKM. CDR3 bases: TGTGCCAGCAGTTTTTTTGGCGGAGGGACCAATGAGCAGTTCTTC. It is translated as CASSFFGGGTNEQFF. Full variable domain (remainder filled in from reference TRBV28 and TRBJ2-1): DVKVTQSSRYLVKRTGEKVFLECVQDMDHENMFWYRQDPGLGLRLIYFSYDVKMKEKGDIPEGYSVSREKKERFSLILESASTNQTSMYLCASSFFGGGTNEQFFGPGTRLTVL.

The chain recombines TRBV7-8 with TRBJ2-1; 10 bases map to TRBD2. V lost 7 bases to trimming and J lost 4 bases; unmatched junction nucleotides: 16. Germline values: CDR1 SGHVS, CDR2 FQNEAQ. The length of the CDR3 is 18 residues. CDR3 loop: CASTRGLAGAAPYNEQFF. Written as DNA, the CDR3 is TGTGCCAGCACTAGAGGGCTAGCGGGGGCCGCACCGTACAATGAGCAGTTCTTC.

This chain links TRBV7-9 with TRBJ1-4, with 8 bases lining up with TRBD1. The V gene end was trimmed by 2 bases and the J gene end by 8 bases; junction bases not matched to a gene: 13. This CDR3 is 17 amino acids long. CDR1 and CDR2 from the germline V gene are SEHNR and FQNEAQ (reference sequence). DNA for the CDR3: TGTGCCAGCAGCTTAAGGGGGGTACCGGACAGGGAGGAAAAACTGTTTTTT. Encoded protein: CASSLRGVPDREEKLFF.

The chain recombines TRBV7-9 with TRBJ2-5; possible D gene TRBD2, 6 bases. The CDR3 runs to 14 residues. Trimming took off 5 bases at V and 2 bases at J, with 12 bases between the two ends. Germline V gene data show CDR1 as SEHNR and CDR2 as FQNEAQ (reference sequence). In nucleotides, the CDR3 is TGTGCCAGCAGCCCCGGAGGGTTACAAGAGACCCAGTACTTC. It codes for CASSPGGLQETQYF.